Each of the 14 T cell receptor beta chains below was sequenced from the same sample in a study of radiotherapy plus CTLA-4 blockade in lung cancer. Using immunoSEQ multiplex PCR, the repertoire was profiled, and TCRdb retains in-frame clones only, with some absent. The repertoire holds just under 60,000 clones, around 80% seen once, with around 3.7% in the top ten. Sample: peripheral blood, taken from a patient treated with radiotherapy plus ipilimumab. The receptors were gathered from a human donor with non-small cell lung cancer who had a partial response to radiotherapy plus ipilimumab.

This clone has a single count. The rearrangement uses TRBV6-1 and TRBJ1-2; D unclear. CDR1 and CDR2 (germline): MNHNS, SASEGT. V shed 2 bases and J shed 7 bases, with 20 bases lying between them. CDR3 length equals 16 residues. CDR3 amino acids: CASSEPFSAASVGYTF. In DNA form, the CDR3 reads TGTGCCAGCAGTGAACCCTTCTCCGCGGCTAGTGTTGGCTACACCTTC.

The chain has TRBV2 and TRBJ1-2; D gene unclear. V was pared by 0 bases and J by 2 bases, with 4 bases between. The CDR3 contains 13 residues. Germline loops: CDR1 SNHLY, CDR2 FYNNEI. CDR3 DNA sequence: TGTGCCAGCAGTGAAGCACAGAACTATGGCTACACCTTC. Translation gives CASSEAQNYGYTF.

This clone has more than one count but fewer than ten. V usage is TRBV7-8 and J usage is TRBJ2-7; TRBD1 matches at 9 bases. This CDR3 is built from 15 residues. The germline CDR1 and CDR2 sequences are SGHVS and FQNEAQ. V shed 0 bases and J 4 bases; nucleotides not matched to a gene: 4. In DNA form, the CDR3 reads TGTGCCAGCAGCTTAGCCGGACAGGGGAGTTACGAGCAGTACTTC. Encoded protein: CASSLAGQGSYEQYF.

The chain uses TRBV9 and TRBJ2-2; D may be TRBD1 (5 bases). The V end lost 0 bases, the J end lost 6 bases, and 12 bases lay between the germline ends. Per the germline V gene, CDR1 is SGDLS and CDR2 is YYNGEE. CDR3 length: 15 residues. CDR3 coding DNA: TGTGCCAGCAGCGTAGGGGGCCCGACGGCCGGGGAGCTGTTTTTT. Residues: CASSVGGPTAGELFF.

The V gene is TRBV7-9, the J gene TRBJ1-2, with 8 positions matching TRBD1. After removal of 4 bases from V and 4 bases from J, the junction contained 5 bases not matched to a gene. The CDR3 contains 14 residues. Germline CDR1 reads SEHNR; CDR2 reads FQNEAQ (reference sequence). CDR3 loop: CASSSSGGSYGYTF. DNA for the CDR3: TGTGCCAGCAGCTCCTCAGGGGGCAGCTATGGCTACACCTTC.

The gene calls are TRBV5-1 and TRBJ2-1; 7 nucleotides match TRBD2. There are 14 residues in the CDR3. V gave up 5 bases and J gave up 4 bases; unmatched junction bases: 6. Looked up from germline, CDR1 is SGHRS and CDR2 is YFSETQ. CDR3 protein: CASREAGPYNEQFF. In nucleotides, the CDR3 is TGCGCCAGCAGAGAAGCGGGGCCGTACAATGAGCAGTTCTTC.

The V call is TRBV29-1, the J call TRBJ2-5; 13 nucleotides line up with TRBD2. V lost 6 bases and J lost 4; bases outside the gene matches: 11. The germline gives CDR1 SQVTM, CDR2 ANQGSEA. This CDR3 region has 16 residues. CDR3 DNA sequence: TGCAGCGTGGCTGGACTAGCGGGGGCTTTAGGAGAGACCCAGTACTTC. The encoded protein is CSVAGLAGALGETQYF.

The J gene is TRBJ1-6, the V gene TRBV11-1, with TRBD1 matching over 7 bases. Trimming removed 6 bases from V and 6 bases from J; junction bases left unmatched: 5. Germline-derived CDR1 and CDR2 are SGHAT and FQDESV (reference sequence). CDR3 length: 14 amino acids. CDR3 nucleotide sequence: TGTGCCAGCAGGTCCGACAGGGTTAATTCACCCCTCCACTTT. The encoded protein is CASRSDRVNSPLHF.

The chain carries TRBV28 and TRBJ1-2; the D is unclear. Germline V gene sequence: CDR1 MDHEN, CDR2 SYDVKM. The CDR3 length is 14 residues. Trimming cost V 7 bases and J 0 bases, with 12 bases left between them. CDR3 in DNA: TGTGCCAGCACCGTTTCTAGCGCTAACTATGGCTACACCTTC. Its translation: CASTVSSANYGYTF.

V and J are TRBV7-2 and TRBJ1-2, with TRBD1 matching over 8 bases. Germline CDR1 SGHTA, CDR2 FQGNSA. The CDR3 runs 13 residues. Trimming removed 1 base from V and 7 bases from J; junction bases left unmatched: 2. The CDR3 DNA sequence: TGTGCCAGCAGCTTAGGACAGGGGAGTGGCTACACCTTC. Its protein is CASSLGQGSGYTF. The complete variable domain, with remaining parts taken from reference TRBV7-2 and TRBJ1-2, reads GAGVSQSPSNKVTEKGKDVELRCDPISGHTALYWYRQSLGQGLEFLIYFQGNSAPDKSGLPSDRFSAERTGGSVSTLTIQRTQQEDSAVYLCASSLGQGSGYTFGSGTRLTVV.

The genes are TRBV29-1 and TRBJ1-5; TRBD1 matches 10 bases. The CDR3 sequence is 16 residues long. V shed 6 bases, J shed 5 bases, and the junction held 13 bases outside the gene matches. Germline V lookup: CDR1 SQVTM, CDR2 ANQGSEA. CDR3 nucleotides: TGCAGCGTCTTACTAAGACCCGGGACAGGGGATCAGCCCCAGCATTTT. Amino acids: CSVLLRPGTGDQPQHF.

The chain is built from TRBV6-1 and TRBJ2-7, with TRBD1 matching over 8 bases. Germline assignment: CDR1 MNHNS and CDR2 SASEGT. CDR3 length: 15 amino acids. Trimming cost V 5 bases and J 3 bases; bases outside gene matches: 9. CDR3 nucleotides: TGTGCCAGCAGTTCCGACAGGGGTAGATACTACGAGCAGTACTTC. Residues: CASSSDRGRYYEQYF.

J is TRBJ2-3 and V is TRBV19; D uncertain. Deletions cut 0 bases from V and 3 bases from J, with 7 bases between. This CDR3 is 14 amino acids long. The germline V gene has CDR1 LNHDA and CDR2 SQIVND (reference sequence). Here the CDR3 reads CASSIDAGTDTQYF. The CDR3 nucleotides are TGTGCCAGTAGTATAGATGCCGGTACAGATACGCAGTATTTT.

This clone was picked up a small number of times. The chain uses TRBV4-1 and TRBJ1-2; no clear D gene. Trimming pared 0 bases from V and 2 bases from J, leaving 10 bases between. This CDR3 contains 15 residues. Germline V gives CDR1 MGHRA, CDR2 YSYEKL. DNA for the CDR3: TGCGCCAGCAGCCAAGATATAAAAGAGAACTATGGCTACACCTTC. Translated: CASSQDIKENYGYTF.